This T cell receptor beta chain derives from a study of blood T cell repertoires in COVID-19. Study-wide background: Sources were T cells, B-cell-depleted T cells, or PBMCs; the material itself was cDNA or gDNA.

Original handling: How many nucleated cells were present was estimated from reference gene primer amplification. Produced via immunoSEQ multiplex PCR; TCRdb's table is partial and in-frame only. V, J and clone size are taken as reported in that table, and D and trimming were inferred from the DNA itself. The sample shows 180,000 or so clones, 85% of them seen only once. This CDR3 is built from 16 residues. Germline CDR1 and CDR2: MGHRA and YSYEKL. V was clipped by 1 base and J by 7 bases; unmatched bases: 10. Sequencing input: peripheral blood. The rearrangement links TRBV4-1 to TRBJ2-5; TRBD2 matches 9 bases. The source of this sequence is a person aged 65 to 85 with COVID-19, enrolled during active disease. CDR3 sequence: CASSQARIAGVVTQYF. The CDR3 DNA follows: TGCGCCAGCAGCCAAGCTAGAATAGCGGGAGTCGTGACCCAGTACTTC.